This TCR beta chain emerged from a study of blood T cell repertoires in COVID-19. Produced via immunoSEQ multiplex PCR; TCRdb's table is partial and in-frame only. This table holds some 160,000 clones, about 88% found once. Germline-derived CDR1 and CDR2 are SGHAT and FQNNGV. The CDR3 runs 15 residues. The V end was cut by 1 base, the J end by 8 bases, with 17 bases between. The clonotype comes from a woman of 80 years or more with COVID-19, enrolled during active disease. Material for sequencing was peripheral blood. The chain has TRBV11-2 and TRBJ1-1, with D maybe TRBD1 (6 bases). The CDR3 region is CASSLGHGGQGEAFF. CDR3 nucleotide sequence: TGTGCCAGCAGCTTAGGCCACGGGGGGCAGGGCGAAGCTTTCTTT.